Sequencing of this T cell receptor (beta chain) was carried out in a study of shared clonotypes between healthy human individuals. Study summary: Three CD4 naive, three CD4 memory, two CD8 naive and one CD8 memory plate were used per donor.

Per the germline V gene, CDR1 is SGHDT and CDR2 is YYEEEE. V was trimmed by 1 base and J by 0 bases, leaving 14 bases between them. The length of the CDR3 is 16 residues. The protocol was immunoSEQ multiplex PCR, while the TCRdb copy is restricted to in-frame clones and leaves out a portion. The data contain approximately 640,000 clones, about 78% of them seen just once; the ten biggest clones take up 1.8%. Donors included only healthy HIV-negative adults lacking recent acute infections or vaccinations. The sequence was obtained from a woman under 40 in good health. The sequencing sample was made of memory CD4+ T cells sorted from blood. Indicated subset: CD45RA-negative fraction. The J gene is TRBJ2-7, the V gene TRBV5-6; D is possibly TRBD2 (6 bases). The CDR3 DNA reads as TGTGCCAGCAGCTTGAGTGGAGGGCTTCCCTCCTACGAGCAGTACTTC. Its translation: CASSLSGGLPSYEQYF.